This T cell receptor (beta chain) came from a study of long-term antiretroviral therapy in people with HIV (dated by TCRdb to between 2021 and 2024). Regarding the study in general: Collection of the earliest samples took place about a decade ahead of the 2015 WHO recommendation for immediate ART, at a time when ART was typically delayed until CD4 counts fell. This retrospective serial study examined whether starting ART and sustained HIV suppression were associated with changes in the composition and diversity of the TRB repertoire in peripheral blood. A total of fewer than 200 cryopreserved PBMC samples were contributed to the cohort by 30 adults with confirmed HIV infection, with samples collected serially over a mean of approximately 6 years (range 1-12). About 35% of the 30 participants with HIV were female. Test extractions of a monoclonal T-cell line alongside 33 polyclonal samples showed no cross-contamination during QIAcube processing. Broader findings and caveats from the paper: Owing to limited PBMC availability, only the TCR beta chain was sequenced, without alpha chain pairing. Starting ART was linked to a significant rise in TRB diversity, yet even with long-term ART the diversity remained significantly lower than in transplant donor controls. Samples dated from the mid-2000s to the late 2010s, and the ART regimens used may be less effective than current ones. Because pre-ART samples had limited cell numbers, profiling was done on unsorted PBMC rather than on sorted CD4+ and CD8+ T cells. Compared with controls, HIV repertoires had narrower CDR3 length ranges, and the network structure pointed to an antigen-experienced repertoire that shifted only slightly toward naive after ART. Expanded TRB clones identified before ART initiation dominated the repertoire at all time points, although this dominance fluctuated and declined in many PLHIV after ART. Inferences about post-ART repertoire changes were limited because no data were available on ART adherence, viral resistance or therapy changes.

The immunoSEQ hsTCRB v3.0 assay was used at survey level resolution for TRB variable region sequencing. The targeted TRB sequencing depth was roughly 35,000-50,000 T-cell genomes per sample. Pooled TRB libraries were sequenced on an Illumina MiSeq with a v3 150-cycle kit. As for the authors' bioinformatics: Repertoire analysis was run in R within a reproducible Nextflow workflow that covered QC, data transformation and analysis. LymphoSeq2, an R package for AIRR-Seq data exploration, was used to implement custom analyses. Four samples yielding fewer than 5000 total TRB sequences were excluded, leaving around 190 analyzed HIV repertoires. Of the approximately 190 retained HIV repertoires, roughly 61 were collected before and 120 to 140 after ART initiation. Repertoires were downsampled to 5000 TRB nucleotide sequences, with summary statistics averaged over 100 downsampling iterations. Only TRB sequences with CDR3 regions of at least seven amino acids were retained for analysis. Diversity was assessed using a clonality score derived from Shannon entropy and using the Gini coefficient. In the repertoire networks, any two of the top 5000 CDR3 amino acid sequences were connected whenever the two sequences differed by an edit distance of one. For TRB CDR3 amino acid sequences, GLIPH2 was used to predict antigen specificity groups and MHC restriction. To flag known CMV, EBV, HIV or tissue antigen associations, CDR3 amino acid sequences were matched against VDJdb and McPAS-TCR. Pre-ART, post-ART and control groups were compared with Wilcoxon signed-rank tests and Holm-Bonferroni correction. TCRdb obtained this table from immuneACCESS and retained in-frame rearrangements with V and J assigned. These tables miss some clones; where compared with another copy, unresolved V genes account for less than half of the shortfall, and the remainder is unexplained. That table supplies the V and J calls and clone size; D and trimming were determined from the DNA. This sample lists more than 30,000 clones; 83% were detected once. 7.9% of the sample is in the top ten clones.

With respect to this clone: It lacks a known antigen. The sample holds no much larger clone one base away, and base qualities are not on file.

Inclusion was restricted to participants for whom at least one PBMC sample before ART initiation and at least two post-ART samples were available. All participants with HIV were treated in the United States of America. Cryopreserved samples of 1-10 million PBMC were thawed and washed before DNA extraction. At the time of the earliest PBMC sample, participants with HIV were aged between about 20 and 60 years. PBMC samples were contributed by each participant from 1-4 timepoints before ART initiation and 2-8 timepoints after ART initiation, with a median of 7 samples. Serial HIV viral load, CD4+ T-cell count, ART history and demographic data were obtained for every participant. Using a Qiagen kit on a QIAcube, genomic DNA was extracted from unsorted PBMC, with samples processed in batches of 12. The germline V gene (reference sequence) specifies LNHDA as CDR1 and SQIVND as CDR2. The CDR3 measures 16 amino acids from cysteine to phenylalanine. Left in the record is the CDR3 DNA by itself, 48 bases read in frame from the first base. V ends up 3 bases short and J 0 bases short, with an unmatched junction base count of 7.

The source is a man younger than 30 with HIV. This receptor chain uses TRBV19 and TRBJ1-1, with 7 middle bases fitting TRBD1. The source was unsorted PBMCs, collected 0.4 years before starting antiretroviral therapy. The sequence in DNA is TGTGCCAGTAGTATTGTACAGGGGACTATGAACACTGAAGCTTTCTTT. It is translated as CASSIVQGTMNTEAFF.